Listed here is a single T cell receptor beta chain. The sample originates from a study of T cell responses to AZD1222 COVID-19 vaccine. The length of the CDR3 is 12 residues. V was shortened by 1 base and J by 6 bases, with 3 bases between the two germline ends. The germline gives CDR1 MDHEN, CDR2 SYDVKM. This table comes from immunoSEQ multiplex PCR, and its TCRdb copy is limited to in-frame clones, with some not included. The sample contains around 130,000 clones, approximately 85% of which appear only once. The chain employs TRBV28 and TRBJ1-4; D is unclear. Here the sequenced sample was peripheral blood, taken on day 0 of AZD1222 vaccination. This receptor was identified in an adult in good health. CDR3 loop: CASSLLHEKLFF. As DNA, the CDR3 is TGTGCCAGCAGTTTATTGCATGAAAAACTGTTTTTT.